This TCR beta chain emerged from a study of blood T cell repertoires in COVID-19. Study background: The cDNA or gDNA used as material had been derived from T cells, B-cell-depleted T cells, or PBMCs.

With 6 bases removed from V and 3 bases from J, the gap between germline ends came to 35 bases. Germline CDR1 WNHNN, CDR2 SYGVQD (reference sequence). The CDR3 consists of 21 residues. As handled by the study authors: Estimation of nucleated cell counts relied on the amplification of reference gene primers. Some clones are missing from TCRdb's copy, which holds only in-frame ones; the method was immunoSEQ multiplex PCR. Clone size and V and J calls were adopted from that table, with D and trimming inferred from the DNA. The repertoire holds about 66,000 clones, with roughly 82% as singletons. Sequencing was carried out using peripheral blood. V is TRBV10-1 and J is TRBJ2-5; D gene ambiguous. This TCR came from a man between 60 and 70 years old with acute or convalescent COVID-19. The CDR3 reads CASSPRLLGITPSRGKETQYF. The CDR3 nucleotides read TGCGCCAGCAGCCCAAGGCTGCTGGGCATCACGCCAAGCCGTGGAAAAGAGACCCAGTACTTC.